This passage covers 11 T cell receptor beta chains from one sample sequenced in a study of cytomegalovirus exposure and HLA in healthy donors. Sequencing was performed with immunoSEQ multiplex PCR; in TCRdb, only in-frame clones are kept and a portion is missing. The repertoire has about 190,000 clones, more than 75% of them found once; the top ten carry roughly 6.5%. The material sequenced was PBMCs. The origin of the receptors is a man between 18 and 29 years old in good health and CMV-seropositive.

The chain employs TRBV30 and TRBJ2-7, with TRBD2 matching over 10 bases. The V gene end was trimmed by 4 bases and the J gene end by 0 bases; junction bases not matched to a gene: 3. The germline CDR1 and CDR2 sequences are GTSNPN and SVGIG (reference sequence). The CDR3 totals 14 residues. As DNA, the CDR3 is TGTGCCTGGACTCCTAGCGGGAGCTCCTACGAGCAGTACTTC. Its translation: CAWTPSGSSYEQYF.

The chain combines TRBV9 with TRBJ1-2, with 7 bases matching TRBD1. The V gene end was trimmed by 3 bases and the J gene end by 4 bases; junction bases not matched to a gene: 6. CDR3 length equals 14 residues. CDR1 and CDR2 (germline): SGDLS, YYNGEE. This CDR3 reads CASSDGTAGYGYTF. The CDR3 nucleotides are TGTGCCAGCAGCGACGGGACAGCGGGCTATGGCTACACCTTC. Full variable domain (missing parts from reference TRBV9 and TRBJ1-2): DSGVTQTPKHLITATGQRVTLRCSPRSGDLSVYWYQQSLDQGLQFLIQYYNGEERAKGNILERFSAQQFPDLHSELNLSSLELGDSALYFCASSDGTAGYGYTFGSGTRLTVV.

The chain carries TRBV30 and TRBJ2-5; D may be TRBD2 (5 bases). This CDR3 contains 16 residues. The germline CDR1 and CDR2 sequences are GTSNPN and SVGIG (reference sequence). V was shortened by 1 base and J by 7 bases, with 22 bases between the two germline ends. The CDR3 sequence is CAWSGGRAPLKGTQYF. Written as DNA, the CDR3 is TGTGCCTGGAGTGGTGGGCGGGCACCCTTAAAGGGGACCCAGTACTTC.

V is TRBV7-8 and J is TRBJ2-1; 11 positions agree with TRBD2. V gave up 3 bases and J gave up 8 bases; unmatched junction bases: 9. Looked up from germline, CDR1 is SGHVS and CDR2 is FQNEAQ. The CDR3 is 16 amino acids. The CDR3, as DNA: TGTGCCAGCAGCTTGCGGCGGGTAGCGGGAGGGCATGAGCAGTTCTTC. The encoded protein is CASSLRRVAGGHEQFF.

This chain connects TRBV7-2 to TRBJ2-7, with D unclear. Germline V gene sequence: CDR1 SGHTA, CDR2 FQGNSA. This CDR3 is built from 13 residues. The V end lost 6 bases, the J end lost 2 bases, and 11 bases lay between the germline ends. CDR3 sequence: CASSQVRTYEQYF. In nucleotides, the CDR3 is TGTGCCAGCAGTCAAGTCAGGACCTACGAGCAGTACTTC.

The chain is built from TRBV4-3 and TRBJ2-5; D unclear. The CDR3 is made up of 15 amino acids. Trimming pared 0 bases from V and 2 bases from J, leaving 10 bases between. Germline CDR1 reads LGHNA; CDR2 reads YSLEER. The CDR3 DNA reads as TGCGCCAGCAGCCAAGAGTACACAGAACAAGAGACCCAGTACTTC. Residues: CASSQEYTEQETQYF.

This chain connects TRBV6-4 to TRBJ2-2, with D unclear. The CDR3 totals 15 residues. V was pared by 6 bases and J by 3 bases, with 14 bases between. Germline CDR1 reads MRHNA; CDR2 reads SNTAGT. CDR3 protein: CASSKTGSDTGELFF. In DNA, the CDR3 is TGTGCCAGCAGCAAAACCGGTTCTGACACCGGGGAGCTGTTTTTT.

CDR3 coding DNA: TGCGCCAGCAGCTTGGCGGGGGTGATCACTGAAGCTTTCTTT. Amino acid sequence: CASSLAGVITEAFF. This chain uses TRBV5-1 with TRBJ1-1; tentative D call: TRBD1 (5 bases). CDR1 and CDR2 (germline): SGHRS, YFSETQ. This CDR3 is built from 14 residues. V lost 0 bases and J 4 bases, leaving 10 bases between the germline ends. Based on the CDR3 plus reference TRBV5-1 and TRBJ1-1, the full variable domain is KAGVTQTPRYLIKTRGQQVTLSCSPISGHRSVSWYQQTPGQGLQFLFEYFSETQRNKGNFPGRFSGRQFSNSRSEMNVSTLELGDSALYLCASSLAGVITEAFFGQGTRLTVV.

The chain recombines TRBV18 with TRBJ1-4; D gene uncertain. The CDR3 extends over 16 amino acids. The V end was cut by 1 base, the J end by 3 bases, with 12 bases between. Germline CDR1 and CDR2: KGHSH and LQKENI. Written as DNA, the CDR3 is TGTGCCAGCTCACCACTCTGGGAGGGAGCTAATGAAAAACTGTTTTTT. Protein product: CASSPLWEGANEKLFF.

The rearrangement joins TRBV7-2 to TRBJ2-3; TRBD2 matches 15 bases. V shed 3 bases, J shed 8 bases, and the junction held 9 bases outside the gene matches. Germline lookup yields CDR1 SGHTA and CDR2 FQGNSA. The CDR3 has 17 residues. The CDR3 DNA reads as TGTGCCAGCAGCTTCAAAGGACTAGCGGGAGGGCCCGGTACGCAGTATTTT. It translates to CASSFKGLAGGPGTQYF. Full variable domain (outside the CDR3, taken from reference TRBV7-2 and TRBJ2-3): GAGVSQSPSNKVTEKGKDVELRCDPISGHTALYWYRQSLGQGLEFLIYFQGNSAPDKSGLPSDRFSAERTGGSVSTLTIQRTQQEDSAVYLCASSFKGLAGGPGTQYFGPGTRLTVL.

The CDR3 protein is CASSPSGSTNEKLFF. CDR3 DNA sequence: TGTGCCAGCTCACCATCGGGTTCAACTAATGAAAAACTGTTTTTT. The genes are TRBV18 and TRBJ1-4, with no clear D. Trimming left V 2 bases short and J 0 bases short, with 7 bases between. Germline CDR1 is KGHSH and CDR2 is LQKENI. This CDR3 spans 15 amino acids.